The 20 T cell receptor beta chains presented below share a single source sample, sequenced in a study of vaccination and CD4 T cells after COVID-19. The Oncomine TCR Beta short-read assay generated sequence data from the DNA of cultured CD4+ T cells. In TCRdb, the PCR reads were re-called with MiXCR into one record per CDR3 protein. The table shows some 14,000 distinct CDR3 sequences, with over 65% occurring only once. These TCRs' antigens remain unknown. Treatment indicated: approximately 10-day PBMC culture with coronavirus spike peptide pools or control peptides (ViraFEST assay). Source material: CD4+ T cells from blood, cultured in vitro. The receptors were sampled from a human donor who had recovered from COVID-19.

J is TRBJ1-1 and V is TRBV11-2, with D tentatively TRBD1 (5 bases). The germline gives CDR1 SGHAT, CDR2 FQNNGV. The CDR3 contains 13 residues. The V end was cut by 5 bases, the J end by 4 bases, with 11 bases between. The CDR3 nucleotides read TGTGCCAGCAGCGGGACCCAACTCACTGAAGCTTTCTTT. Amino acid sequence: CASSGTQLTEAFF.

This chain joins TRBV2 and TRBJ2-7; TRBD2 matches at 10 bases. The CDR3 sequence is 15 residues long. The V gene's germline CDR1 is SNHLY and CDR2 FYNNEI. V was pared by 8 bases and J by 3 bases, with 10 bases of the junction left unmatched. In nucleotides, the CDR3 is TGTGCCAGCGGGCCCGGGACTAGCGATTACTACGAGCAGTACTTC. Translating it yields CASGPGTSDYYEQYF. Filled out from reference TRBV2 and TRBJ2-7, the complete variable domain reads EPEVTQTPSHQVTQMGQEVILRCVPISNHLYFYWYRQILGQKVEFLVSFYNNEISEKSEIFDDQFSVERPDGSNFTLKIRSTKLEDSAMYFCASGPGTSDYYEQYFGPGTRLTVT.

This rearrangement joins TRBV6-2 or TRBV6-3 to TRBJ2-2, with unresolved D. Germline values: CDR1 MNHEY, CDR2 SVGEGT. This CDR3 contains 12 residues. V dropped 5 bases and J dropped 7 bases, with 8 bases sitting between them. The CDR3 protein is CASSRDLGELFF. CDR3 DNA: TGTGCCAGCAGTAGGGATCTCGGGGAGCTGTTTTTT.

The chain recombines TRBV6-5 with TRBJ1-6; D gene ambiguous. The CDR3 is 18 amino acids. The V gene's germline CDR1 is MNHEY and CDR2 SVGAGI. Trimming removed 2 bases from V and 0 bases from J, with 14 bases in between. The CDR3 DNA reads TGTGCCAGCAGTTACAAGGCTCGACCGAGCTCCTATAATTCACCCCTCCACTTT. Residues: CASSYKARPSSYNSPLHF.

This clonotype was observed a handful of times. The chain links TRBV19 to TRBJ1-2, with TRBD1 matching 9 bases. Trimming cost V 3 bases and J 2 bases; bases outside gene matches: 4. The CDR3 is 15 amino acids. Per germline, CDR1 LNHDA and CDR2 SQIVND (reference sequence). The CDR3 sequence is CASSMGTGLNYGYTF. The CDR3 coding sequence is TGTGCCAGTAGTATGGGGACAGGGTTGAACTATGGCTACACCTTC.

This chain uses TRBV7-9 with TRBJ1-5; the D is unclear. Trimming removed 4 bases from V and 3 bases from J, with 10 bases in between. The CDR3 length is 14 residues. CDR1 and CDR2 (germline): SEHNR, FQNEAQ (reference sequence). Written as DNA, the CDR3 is TGTGCCAGCAGCTCCCGGGCCCCCAATCAGCCCCAGCATTTT. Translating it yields CASSSRAPNQPQHF.

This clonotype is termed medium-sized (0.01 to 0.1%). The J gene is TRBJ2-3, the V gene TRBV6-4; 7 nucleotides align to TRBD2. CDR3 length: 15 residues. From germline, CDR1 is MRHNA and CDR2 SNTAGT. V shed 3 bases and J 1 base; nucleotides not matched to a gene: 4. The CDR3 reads CASSEGGSGTDTQYF. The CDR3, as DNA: TGTGCCAGCAGTGAAGGCGGGAGCGGCACAGATACGCAGTATTTT.

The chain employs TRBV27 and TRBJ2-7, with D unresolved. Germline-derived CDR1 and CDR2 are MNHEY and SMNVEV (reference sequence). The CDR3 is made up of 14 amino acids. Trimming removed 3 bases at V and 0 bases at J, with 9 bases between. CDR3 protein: CASSFAYLSYEQYF. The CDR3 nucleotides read TGTGCCAGCAGTTTCGCCTACCTCTCCTACGAGCAGTACTTC.

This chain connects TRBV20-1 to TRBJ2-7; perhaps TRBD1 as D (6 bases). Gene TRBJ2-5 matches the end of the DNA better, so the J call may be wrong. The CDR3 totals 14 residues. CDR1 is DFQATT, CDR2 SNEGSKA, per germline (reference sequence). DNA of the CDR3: TGCAGTGCTCTCCAGGGGCCCTTGGAAGAGACCCAGTACTTC. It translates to CSALQGPLEETQYF.

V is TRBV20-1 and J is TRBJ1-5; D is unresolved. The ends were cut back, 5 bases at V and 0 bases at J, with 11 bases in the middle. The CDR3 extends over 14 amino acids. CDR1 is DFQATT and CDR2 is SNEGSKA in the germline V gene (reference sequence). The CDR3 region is CSAGPGSSNQPQHF. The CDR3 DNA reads TGCAGTGCTGGACCTGGCAGTAGCAATCAGCCCCAGCATTTT.

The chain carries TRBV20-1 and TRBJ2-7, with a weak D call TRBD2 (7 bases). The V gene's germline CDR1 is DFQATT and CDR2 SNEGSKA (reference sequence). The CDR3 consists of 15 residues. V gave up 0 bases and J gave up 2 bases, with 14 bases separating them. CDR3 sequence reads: CSAREAGARTYEQYF. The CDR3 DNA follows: TGCAGTGCTAGAGAGGCGGGGGCGAGAACCTACGAGCAGTACTTC.

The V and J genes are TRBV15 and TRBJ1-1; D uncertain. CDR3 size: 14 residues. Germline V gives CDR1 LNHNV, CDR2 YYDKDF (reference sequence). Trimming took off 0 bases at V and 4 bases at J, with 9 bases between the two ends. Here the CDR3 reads CATSRDWGATEAFF. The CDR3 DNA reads TGTGCCACCAGCAGAGATTGGGGAGCCACTGAAGCTTTCTTT.

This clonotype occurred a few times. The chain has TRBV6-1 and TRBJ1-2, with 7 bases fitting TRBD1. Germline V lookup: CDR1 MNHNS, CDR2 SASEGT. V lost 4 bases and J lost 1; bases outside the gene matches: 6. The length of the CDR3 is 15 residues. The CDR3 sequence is CASSGRDRLNYGYTF. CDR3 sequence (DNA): TGTGCCAGCAGTGGACGGGACAGACTTAACTATGGCTACACCTTC.

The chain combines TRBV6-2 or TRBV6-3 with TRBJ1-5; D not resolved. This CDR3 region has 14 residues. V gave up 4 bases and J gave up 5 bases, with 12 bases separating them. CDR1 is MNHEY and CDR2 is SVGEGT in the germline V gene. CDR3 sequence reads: CASSFTAVDQPQHF. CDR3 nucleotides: TGTGCCAGCAGTTTCACGGCGGTTGATCAGCCCCAGCATTTT.

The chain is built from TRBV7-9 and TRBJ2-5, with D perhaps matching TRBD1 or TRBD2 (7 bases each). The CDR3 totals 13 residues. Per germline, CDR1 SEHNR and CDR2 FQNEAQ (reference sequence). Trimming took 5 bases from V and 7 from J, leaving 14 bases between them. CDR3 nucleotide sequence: TGTGCCAGCAGCGGACCAGGGGGGGGGACCCAGTACTTC. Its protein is CASSGPGGGTQYF.

The CDR3 bases are TGTGCCAGCAGCTCGGGGACAGGCCTCTCTGGGGCCAACGTCCTGACTTTC. Residues: CASSSGTGLSGANVLTF. This chain connects TRBV27 to TRBJ2-6; 8 nucleotides align to TRBD1. The CDR3 is 17 amino acids. The germline V gene encodes CDR1 MNHEY and CDR2 SMNVEV (reference sequence). Trimming cost V 6 bases and J 0 bases; bases outside gene matches: 7.

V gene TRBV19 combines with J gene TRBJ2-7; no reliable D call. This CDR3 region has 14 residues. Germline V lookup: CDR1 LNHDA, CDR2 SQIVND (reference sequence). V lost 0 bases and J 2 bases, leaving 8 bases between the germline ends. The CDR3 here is CASSIDSGTYEQYF. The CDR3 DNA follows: TGTGCCAGTAGTATAGATTCGGGTACCTACGAGCAGTACTTC.

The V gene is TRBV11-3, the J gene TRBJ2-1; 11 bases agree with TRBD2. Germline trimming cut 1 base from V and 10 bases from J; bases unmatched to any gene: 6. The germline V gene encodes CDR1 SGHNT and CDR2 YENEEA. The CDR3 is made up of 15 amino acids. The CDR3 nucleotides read TGTGCCAGCAGCTTAGTTTCACTAGCGGGAGCCGAGCAGTTCTTC. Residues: CASSLVSLAGAEQFF.

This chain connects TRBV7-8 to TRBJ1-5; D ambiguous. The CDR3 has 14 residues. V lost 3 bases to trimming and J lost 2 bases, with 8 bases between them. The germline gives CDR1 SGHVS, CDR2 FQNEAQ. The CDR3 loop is CASSLAGGNQPQHF. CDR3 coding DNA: TGTGCCAGCAGCTTGGCCGGGGGCAATCAGCCCCAGCATTTT.

The CDR3 nucleotides read TGTGCCACCAGTGATTTTATGACTCCCCACGAGCAGTACTTC. Protein sequence: CATSDFMTPHEQYF. The V and J genes are TRBV24-1 and TRBJ2-7, with no clear D. CDR3 length equals 14 residues. The germline CDR1 and CDR2 sequences are KGHDR and SFDVKD. V lost 1 base and J 5 bases, leaving 11 bases between the germline ends.